This section outlines one T cell receptor beta chain sequence together with its context. What it binds is unknown. The sample contains more than one DNA sequence encoding this CDR3. V lost 4 bases and J 0 bases, leaving 10 bases between the germline ends. Germline V lookup: CDR1 MNHEY, CDR2 SVGAGI. CDR3 length: 15 amino acids. The data stem from a study of T cell responses to AZD1222 COVID-19 vaccine. Broader study findings: Seropositive status at baseline applied to only a handful of AZD1222 recipients. The donor group comprised mostly white British people and more females; the analysis possibly underestimated clonal diversity. Repertoire samples came only from after the peak T cell response.

Sequencing was performed with immunoSEQ multiplex PCR; in TCRdb, only in-frame clones are kept and a portion is missing. The sample yields about 130,000 clones, approximately 88% seen once. The gene calls are TRBV6-5 and TRBJ2-1; the D gene is possibly TRBD2 (6 bases). This TCR derives from an adult in good health. This specimen consisted of peripheral blood, obtained on day 0 of AZD1222 vaccination. CDR3 amino acids: CASSSGGSSYNEQFF. The CDR3 nucleotides are TGTGCCAGCAGTTCTGGAGGGAGCTCCTACAATGAGCAGTTCTTC.